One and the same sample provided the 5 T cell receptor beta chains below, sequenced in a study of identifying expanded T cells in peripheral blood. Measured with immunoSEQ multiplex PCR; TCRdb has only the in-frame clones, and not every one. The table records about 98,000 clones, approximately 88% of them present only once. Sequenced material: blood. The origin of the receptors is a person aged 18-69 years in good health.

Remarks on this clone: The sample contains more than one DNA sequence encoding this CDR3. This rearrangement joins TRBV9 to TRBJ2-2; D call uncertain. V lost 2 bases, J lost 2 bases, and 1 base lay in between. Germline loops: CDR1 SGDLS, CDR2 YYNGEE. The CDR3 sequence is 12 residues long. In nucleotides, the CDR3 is TGTGCCAGCAGCGTTAACACCGGGGAGCTGTTTTTT. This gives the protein CASSVNTGELFF.

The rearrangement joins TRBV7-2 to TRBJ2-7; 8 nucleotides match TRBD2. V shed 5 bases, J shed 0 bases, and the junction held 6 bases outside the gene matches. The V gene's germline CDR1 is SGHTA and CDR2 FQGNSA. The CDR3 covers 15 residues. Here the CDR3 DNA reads TGTGCCAGCAGCGACCAGCGGGGGAGCTCCTACGAGCAGTACTTC. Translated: CASSDQRGSSYEQYF.

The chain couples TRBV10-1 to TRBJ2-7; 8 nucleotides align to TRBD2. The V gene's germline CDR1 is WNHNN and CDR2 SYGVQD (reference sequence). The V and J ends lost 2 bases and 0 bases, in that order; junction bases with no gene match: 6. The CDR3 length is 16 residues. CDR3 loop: CASSEEGTRVSYEQYF. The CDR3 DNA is TGCGCCAGCAGTGAGGAAGGGACTAGGGTCTCCTACGAGCAGTACTTC.

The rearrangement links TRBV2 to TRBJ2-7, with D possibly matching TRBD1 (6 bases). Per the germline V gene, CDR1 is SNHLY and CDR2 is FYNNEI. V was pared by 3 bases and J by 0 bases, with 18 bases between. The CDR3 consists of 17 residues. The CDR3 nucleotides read TGTGCCAGCAGTGAGCTTTCTCGGACAGTTAGCTCCTACGAGCAGTACTTC. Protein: CASSELSRTVSSYEQYF.

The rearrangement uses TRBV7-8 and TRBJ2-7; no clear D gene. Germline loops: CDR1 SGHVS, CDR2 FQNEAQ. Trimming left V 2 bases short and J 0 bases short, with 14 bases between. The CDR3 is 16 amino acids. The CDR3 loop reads CASSLLAWTASYEQYF. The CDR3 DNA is TGTGCCAGCAGCTTACTTGCATGGACGGCCTCCTACGAGCAGTACTTC.